Presented here are 18 T cell receptor beta chains from one specimen sequenced in a study of blood T cell repertoires in COVID-19. TCRdb keeps only in-frame clones here, not all; method: immunoSEQ multiplex PCR. This repertoire shows around 300,000 clones, about nine tenths found once; its top ten account for approximately 1.5%. The material sequenced was PBMCs or T cells enriched from blood (not recorded which). The receptors were gathered from a woman aged 35 to 49 who had recovered from COVID-19.

J is TRBJ1-4 and V is TRBV30; possible D gene TRBD1, 6 bases. The CDR3 covers 15 residues. Germline V CDR1 and CDR2: GTSNPN, SVGIG (reference sequence). Trimming left V 0 bases short and J 5 bases short, with 13 bases between. CDR3 nucleotide sequence: TGTGCCTGGAGTGTACGAACCGGACAGAATGAAAAACTGTTTTTT. This encodes CAWSVRTGQNEKLFF. Variable domain in full (rest from reference TRBV30 and TRBJ1-4): SQTIHQWPATLVQPVGSPLSLECTVEGTSNPNLYWYRQAAGRGLQLLFYSVGIGQISSEVPQNLSASRPQDRQFILSSKKLLLSDSGFYLCAWSVRTGQNEKLFFGSGTQLSVL.

The chain joins TRBV3-1 (or the pseudogene TRBV3-2) to TRBJ2-1, with unresolved D. CDR1 and CDR2 (germline): LGHDT, YNNKEL (reference sequence). The V gene lost 0 bases and the J gene lost 4 bases, with 7 bases spanning the gap. The CDR3 runs to 14 residues. In nucleotides, the CDR3 is TGTGCCAGCAGCCAAGAACGCAGATACAATGAGCAGTTCTTC. Protein product: CASSQERRYNEQFF.

J is TRBJ1-1 and V is TRBV5-1; D is perhaps TRBD1 (5 bases). Trimming shortened V by 0 bases and J by 5 bases, and 14 bases separated the two germline ends. This CDR3 spans 15 amino acids. Germline CDR1 and CDR2: SGHRS and YFSETQ. The CDR3 DNA is TGCGCCAGCAGCTTGGTGGCAGGGTTGGTTACTGAAGCTTTCTTT. Translation: CASSLVAGLVTEAFF.

This clone appeared a single time. The J gene is TRBJ2-2, the V gene TRBV19; TRBD2 matches at 10 bases. CDR1 and CDR2 (germline): LNHDA, SQIVND (reference sequence). Unmatched junction bases numbered 5, after V lost 5 bases and J lost 5 bases. The CDR3 contains 15 residues. The CDR3 nucleotides are TGTGCCAGTAGTCTGATGACTAGCGGGACCGGGGAGCTGTTTTTT. This sequence encodes CASSLMTSGTGELFF.

This chain joins TRBV7-2 and TRBJ2-3; 11 bases are a match to TRBD2. The CDR3 is 13 amino acids. Losses at the gene ends were 4 bases for V and 8 bases for J; bases not matched to a gene: 2. Per the germline V gene, CDR1 is SGHTA and CDR2 is FQGNSA. The CDR3 DNA reads as TGTGCCAGCAGCTCAACTAGCGGGAGTACGCAGTATTTT. It translates to CASSSTSGSTQYF.

A note on this clone: A read error may account for a junction end that differs from germline. This rearrangement joins TRBV5-5 to TRBJ1-6; D possibly corresponds to TRBD1 (6 bases). This CDR3 contains 14 residues. Germline V gene lookup returns CDR1 SGHKS and CDR2 YYEKEE (reference sequence). CDR3 loop: CASNLDRHNSPLHF. In DNA form, the CDR3 reads TGTGCCAGCAACTTGGACAGACATAATTCACCCCTCCACTTT.

The rearrangement links TRBV12-3 or TRBV12-4 to TRBJ1-2, with 8 bases matching TRBD1. There are 13 residues in the CDR3. V lost 5 bases and J lost 4; bases outside the gene matches: 3. The CDR3: CASSPGQVYGYTF. CDR3 DNA: TGTGCCAGCAGTCCGGGACAGGTCTATGGCTACACCTTC.

This chain links TRBV27 with TRBJ1-4; 11 bases align to TRBD1. Germline V gene lookup returns CDR1 MNHEY and CDR2 SMNVEV (reference sequence). The CDR3 covers 16 residues. V lost 6 bases to trimming and J lost 6 bases; unmatched junction nucleotides: 9. CDR3 sequence reads: CASRRTGGAFHEKLFF. Here the CDR3 DNA reads TGTGCCAGCAGAAGGACAGGGGGCGCCTTTCATGAAAAACTGTTTTTT.

This rearrangement joins TRBV5-4 to TRBJ2-2; D perhaps matches TRBD1 (5 bases). This CDR3 spans 17 amino acids. Trimming pared 1 base from V and 0 bases from J, leaving 13 bases between. Per germline, CDR1 SGHNT and CDR2 YYREEE (reference sequence). CDR3 loop: CASSLSAGLANTGELFF. CDR3 bases: TGTGCCAGCAGCTTGTCAGCAGGGCTAGCGAACACCGGGGAGCTGTTTTTT. Using reference TRBV5-4 and TRBJ2-2 for the parts outside the CDR3, the full variable domain is ETGVTQSPTHLIKTRGQQVTLRCSSQSGHNTVSWYQQALGQGPQFIFQYYREEENGRGNFPPRFSGLQFPNYSSELNVNALELDDSALYLCASSLSAGLANTGELFFGEGSRLTVL.

This clone was seen only a few times. The V and J genes are TRBV6-5 and TRBJ2-2, with TRBD2 identical over 7 bases. From germline, CDR1 is MNHEY and CDR2 SVGAGI. Trimming at V came to 6 bases and at J to 7 bases, leaving 8 bases not matched to a gene. The CDR3 has 14 residues. CDR3 in DNA: TGTGCCAGCAGCGACGGACTAGTGGACGGGGAGCTGTTTTTT. It specifies CASSDGLVDGELFF.

The V and J genes are TRBV19 and TRBJ2-7; perhaps TRBD2 as D (6 bases). Germline lookup yields CDR1 LNHDA and CDR2 SQIVND (reference sequence). Trimming took 4 bases from V and 7 from J, leaving 11 bases between them. There are 12 residues in the CDR3. This CDR3 is CASSNGGWEQYF. DNA of the CDR3: TGTGCCAGTAGTAATGGAGGGTGGGAGCAGTACTTC.

This clone occurred once. The chain carries TRBV2 and TRBJ1-1; D uncertain. The CDR3 loop spans 13 amino acids. Deletions cut 4 bases from V and 4 bases from J, with 10 bases between. Per the germline V gene, CDR1 is SNHLY and CDR2 is FYNNEI. In nucleotides, the CDR3 is TGTGCCAGCAGTGGTAATACAGTCACTGAAGCTTTCTTT. Its translation: CASSGNTVTEAFF.

To note about this clone: Relative to the germline gene, one junction end is altered; a read error may explain this. The chain carries TRBV2 and TRBJ1-1; D is unclear. Per germline, CDR1 SNHLY and CDR2 FYNNEI. The CDR3 is 17 residues long. CDR3 region: CASREQILVTQNTEAFF. The CDR3 DNA is TGTGCCAGCCGTGAACAAATTCTTGTTACTCAGAACACTGAAGCTTTCTTT. Full variable domain (outside the CDR3, taken from reference TRBV2 and TRBJ1-1): EPEVTQTPSHQVTQMGQEVILRCVPISNHLYFYWYRQILGQKVEFLVSFYNNEISEKSEIFDDQFSVERPDGSNFTLKIRSTKLEDSAMYFCASREQILVTQNTEAFFGQGTRLTVV.

The V call is TRBV11-3, the J call TRBJ2-1, with TRBD2 matching over 7 bases. This CDR3 has 14 amino acids. V trimming: 5 bases; J trimming: 8 bases; junction bases outside the gene matches: 9. Germline loops: CDR1 SGHNT, CDR2 YENEEA. The CDR3 region is CASSRGGADHEQFF. DNA of the CDR3: TGTGCCAGCAGCCGCGGGGGAGCGGACCATGAGCAGTTCTTC.

This chain joins TRBV5-1 and TRBJ2-2; a possible D gene is TRBD2 (6 bases). Germline V gives CDR1 SGHRS, CDR2 YFSETQ. The CDR3 has 18 amino acids. The V gene lost 3 bases and the J gene lost 5 bases, with 23 bases spanning the gap. In DNA, the CDR3 is TGCGCCAGCAGCTCCGGGGGTCGGGCGGGACCGCCAACCGGGGAGCTGTTTTTT. This encodes CASSSGGRAGPPTGELFF.

V usage is TRBV2 and J usage is TRBJ2-7; 8 positions match TRBD2. There are 16 residues in the CDR3. CDR1 is SNHLY and CDR2 is FYNNEI in the germline V gene. The ends lost 2 bases at V and 4 bases at J; junction bases unmatched: 10. Here the CDR3 DNA reads TGTGCCAGCAGTGAACGGGGCGGGAGGCCCTCTTACGAGCAGTACTTC. It codes for CASSERGGRPSYEQYF.

V usage is TRBV7-9 and J usage is TRBJ1-1; no firm D call. Germline lookup yields CDR1 SEHNR and CDR2 FQNEAQ (reference sequence). The CDR3 is made up of 13 amino acids. V lost 5 bases to trimming and J lost 1 base, with 8 bases between them. DNA of the CDR3: TGTGCCAGCAGCCAAAGTAGGAACACTGAAGCTTTCTTT. It codes for CASSQSRNTEAFF.

The chain recombines TRBV4-1 with TRBJ1-4, with 9 bases aligning to TRBD1. The ends lost 4 bases at V and 2 bases at J; junction bases unmatched: 5. Germline CDR1 MGHRA, CDR2 YSYEKL. This CDR3 region has 16 residues. The CDR3 loop reads CASSRGTGRTNEKLFF. The CDR3 coding sequence is TGCGCCAGCAGCCGAGGGACAGGGCGGACTAATGAAAAACTGTTTTTT.